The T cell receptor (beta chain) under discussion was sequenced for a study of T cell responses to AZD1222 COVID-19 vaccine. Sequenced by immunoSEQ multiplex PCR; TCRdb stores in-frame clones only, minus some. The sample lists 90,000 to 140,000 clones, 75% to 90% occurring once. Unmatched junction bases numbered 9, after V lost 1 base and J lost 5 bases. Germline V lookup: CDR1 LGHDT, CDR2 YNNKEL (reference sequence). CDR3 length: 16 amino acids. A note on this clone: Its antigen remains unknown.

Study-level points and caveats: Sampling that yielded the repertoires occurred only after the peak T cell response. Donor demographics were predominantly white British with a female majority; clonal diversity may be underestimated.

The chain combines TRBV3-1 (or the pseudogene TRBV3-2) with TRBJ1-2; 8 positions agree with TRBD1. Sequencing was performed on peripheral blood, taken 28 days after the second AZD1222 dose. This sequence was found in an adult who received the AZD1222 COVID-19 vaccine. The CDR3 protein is CASSQGPGGVWYGYTF. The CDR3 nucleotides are TGTGCCAGCAGCCAAGGGCCAGGGGGCGTGTGGTATGGCTACACCTTC.